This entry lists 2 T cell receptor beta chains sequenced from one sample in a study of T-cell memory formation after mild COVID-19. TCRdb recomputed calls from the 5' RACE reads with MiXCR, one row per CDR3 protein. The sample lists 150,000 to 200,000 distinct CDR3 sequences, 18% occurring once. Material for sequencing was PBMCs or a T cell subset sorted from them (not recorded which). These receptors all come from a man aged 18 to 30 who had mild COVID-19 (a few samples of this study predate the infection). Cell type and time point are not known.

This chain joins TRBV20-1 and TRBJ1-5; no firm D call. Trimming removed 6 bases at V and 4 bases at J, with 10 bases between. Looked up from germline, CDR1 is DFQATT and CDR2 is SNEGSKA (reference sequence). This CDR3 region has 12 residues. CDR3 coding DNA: TGCAGTGCAACCGGGATAAATCAGCCCCAGCATTTT. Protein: CSATGINQPQHF.

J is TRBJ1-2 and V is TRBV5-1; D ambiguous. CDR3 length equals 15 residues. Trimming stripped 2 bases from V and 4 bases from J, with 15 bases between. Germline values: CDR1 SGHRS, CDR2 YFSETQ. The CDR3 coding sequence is TGCGCCAGCAGCTTATCGCTGGACCCTGGCTATGGCTACACCTTC. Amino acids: CASSLSLDPGYGYTF.